The present T cell receptor (beta chain) was sequenced within a study of T cells in Graves' hyperthyroidism and ophthalmopathy. The wider study: The initial diagnosis was the point when peripheral blood was collected, ahead of any treatment. Findings and limits, study-wide: Most thyroid clonotypes expanded above 0.001 appeared in blood too.

The germline CDR1 and CDR2 sequences are LGHDT and YNNKEL (reference sequence). V lost 4 bases, J lost 5 bases, and 11 bases lay in between. There are 13 residues in the CDR3. Diagnosis of hyperthyroidism was new in patients aged 18 to 65, and its duration was under 2 months. This clonotype was seen at least ten times. Its antigen is not known. Amplification of TCR beta CDR3 regions was performed using RNA transcripts as template. TCR CDR3 regions were first amplified by RT-PCR with HTBI primers. TCRdb recomputed calls from the multiplex PCR reads with MiXCR, one row per CDR3 protein. Counted here are approximately 510,000 distinct CDR3 sequences, less than 25% occurring once; the ten biggest clones make up more than 25%.

What was sequenced was blood. The TCR sequence derives from a young man with Graves' hyperthyroidism. This sequence joins TRBV3-1 and TRBJ1-2; D remains unclear. The CDR3 region has the DNA TGTGCCAGCAGCCCCCTGGGATTTTATGGCTACACCTTC. It encodes CASSPLGFYGYTF.